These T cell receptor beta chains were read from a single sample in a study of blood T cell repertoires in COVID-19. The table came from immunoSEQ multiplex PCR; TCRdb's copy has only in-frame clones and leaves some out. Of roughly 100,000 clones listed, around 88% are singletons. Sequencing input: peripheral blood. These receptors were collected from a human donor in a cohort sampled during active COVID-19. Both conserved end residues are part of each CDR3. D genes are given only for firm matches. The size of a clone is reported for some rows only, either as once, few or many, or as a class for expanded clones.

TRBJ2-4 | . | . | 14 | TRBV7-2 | TGTGCCAGCAGTCCGAATGCGGGAACAAACATTCAGTACTTC | CASSPNAGTNIQYF
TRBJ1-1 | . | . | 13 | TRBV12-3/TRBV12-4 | TGTGCCAGCAGTTTAAGCATGAACACTGAAGCTTTCTTT | CASSLSMNTEAFF
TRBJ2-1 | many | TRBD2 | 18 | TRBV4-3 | TGCGCCAGCAGCCAAGACCCGCTGAGCGGGGGGACCTACAATGAGCAGTTCTTC | CASSQDPLSGGTYNEQFF
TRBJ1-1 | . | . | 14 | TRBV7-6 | TGTGCCAGCAGCCCGGTAACAGTGAACACTGAAGCTTTCTTT | CASSPVTVNTEAFF
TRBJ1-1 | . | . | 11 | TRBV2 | TGTGCCAGCAGTGGGGGGGTTGAAGCTTTCTTT | CASSGGVEAFF
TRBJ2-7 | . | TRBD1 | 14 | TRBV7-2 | TGTGCCAGCAGCCCAGGACAGGGTAGGAACGAGCAGTACTTC | CASSPGQGRNEQYF
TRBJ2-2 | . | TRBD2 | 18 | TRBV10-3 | TGTGCCATAAAAAGAGGACTAGCGGGAAGCGCGAACACCGGGGAGCTGTTTTTT | CAIKRGLAGSANTGELFF
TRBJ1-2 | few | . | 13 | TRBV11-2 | TGTGCCAGCAGCGCTCTCTCTAGACGAGGCTACACCTTC | CASSALSRRGYTF
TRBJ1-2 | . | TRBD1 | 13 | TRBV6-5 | TGTGCCAGCAGACAGGGGCGATTCGATGGCTACACCTTC | CASRQGRFDGYTF
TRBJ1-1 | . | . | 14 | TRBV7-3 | TGTGCCAGCTCCCACGGGGTGGCGAACACTGAAGCTTTCTTT | CASSHGVANTEAFF
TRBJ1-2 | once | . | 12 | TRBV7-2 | TGTGCCAGCAGCTTAGCGGGGGGGAGGGAGTTCTTC | CASSLAGGREFF
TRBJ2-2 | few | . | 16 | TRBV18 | TGTGCCAGCTCACTTTCTTCCGGGGCGAACACCGGGGAGCTGTTTTTT | CASSLSSGANTGELFF
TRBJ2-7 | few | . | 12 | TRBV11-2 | TGTGCCAGCAGCTTCGTAGCCTACGAGCAGTACTTC | CASSFVAYEQYF
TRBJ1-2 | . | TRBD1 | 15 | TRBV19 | TGTGCCAGTAGTCCCCGGACAGGGACAAGCTATGGCTACACCTTC | CASSPRTGTSYGYTF
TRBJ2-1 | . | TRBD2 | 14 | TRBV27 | TGTGCCAGCAGTTCTAGCGGGGGTTACAATGAGCAGTTCTTC | CASSSSGGYNEQFF
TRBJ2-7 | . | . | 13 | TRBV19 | TGTGCCAGTAGTATCGGGTTCTTAACTGAGCAGTACTTC | CASSIGFLTEQYF
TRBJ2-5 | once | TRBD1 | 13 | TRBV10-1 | TGCGCCAGCCAGCGAGGACAGGGAGAGACCCAGTACTTC | CASQRGQGETQYF
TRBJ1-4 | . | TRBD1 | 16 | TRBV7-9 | TGTGCCAGCAGCTATCCACCGGGGACAGGGGACGAAAAACTGTTTTTT | CASSYPPGTGDEKLFF
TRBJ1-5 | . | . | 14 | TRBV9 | TGTGCCAGCAGCGTATCCTACAGCAATCAGCCCCAGCATTTT | CASSVSYSNQPQHF
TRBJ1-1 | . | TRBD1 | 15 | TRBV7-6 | TGTGCCAGCAGCCAAGGGAACAGGGGGTACACTGAAGCTTTCTTT | CASSQGNRGYTEAFF
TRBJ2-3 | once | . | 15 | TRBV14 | TGTGCCAGCAGCCAAGGTCGTTTCGGCACAGATACGCAGTATTTT | CASSQGRFGTDTQYF
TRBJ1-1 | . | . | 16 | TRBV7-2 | TGTGCCAGCTCACCTTCGGGGGGGCGCAGGAACACTGAAGCTTTCTTT | CASSPSGGRRNTEAFF
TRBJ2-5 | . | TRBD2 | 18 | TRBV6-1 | TGTGCCAGCAGTGAAATTTCGGCTAGCGGGAGGGCCCGGGAGACCCAGTACTTC | CASSEISASGRARETQYF
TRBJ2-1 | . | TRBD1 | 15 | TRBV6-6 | TGTGCCAGCAGTCCGACCGGGACAGGGGACAATGAGCAGTTCTTC | CASSPTGTGDNEQFF
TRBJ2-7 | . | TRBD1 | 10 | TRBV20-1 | TGCAGTGCTGAACAGGGGAAGCAGTACTTC | CSAEQGKQYF
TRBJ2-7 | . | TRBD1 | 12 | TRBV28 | TGTGCCAGCAGTGGGACAGTTTACGAGCAGTACTTC | CASSGTVYEQYF
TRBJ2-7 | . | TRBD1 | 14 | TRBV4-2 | TGTGCCAGCAGCTCATACAGGGGGCAGTACGAGCAGTACTTC | CASSSYRGQYEQYF
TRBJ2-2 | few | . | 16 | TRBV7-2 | TGTGCCAGCAGCTTAGCCGTGGGGGCTGAGACCGGGGAGCTGTTTTTT | CASSLAVGAETGELFF
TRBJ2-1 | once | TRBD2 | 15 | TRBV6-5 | TGTGCCAGCATGAAGGCTAGCGGGAGCTCCAATGAGCAGTTCTTC | CASMKASGSSNEQFF
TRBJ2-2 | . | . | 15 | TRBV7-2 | TGTGCCAGCAGCTTAGTTGTCAGGGTCATCGGGGAGCTGTTTTTT | CASSLVVRVIGELFF
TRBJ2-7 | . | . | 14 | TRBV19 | TGTGCCAGTAGTCTGGGTTGGGGGCAAGACGAGCAGTACTTC | CASSLGWGQDEQYF
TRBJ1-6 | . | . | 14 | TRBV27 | TGTGCCAGCAGTTTATCCCCAAATCCAGGGACCCTCCACTTT | CASSLSPNPGTLHF
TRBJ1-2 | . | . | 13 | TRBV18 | TGTGCCAGCTCAGGAGCACGTCTGGATGGCTACACCTTC | CASSGARLDGYTF
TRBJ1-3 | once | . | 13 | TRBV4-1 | TGCGCCAGCAGCCCACTAGATGGAAACACCATATATTTT | CASSPLDGNTIYF
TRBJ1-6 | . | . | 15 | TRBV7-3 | TGTGCCAGCAGCTTATATCAGGGTAGCAATTCACCCCTCCACTTT | CASSLYQGSNSPLHF
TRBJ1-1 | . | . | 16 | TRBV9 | TGTGCCAGCAGCCCAGGGGCAGGAACCATGAACACTGAAGCTTTCTTT | CASSPGAGTMNTEAFF
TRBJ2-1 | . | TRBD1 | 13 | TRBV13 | TGTGCCAGCAGCTGGGACAGGGTAAATGAGCAGTTCTTC | CASSWDRVNEQFF
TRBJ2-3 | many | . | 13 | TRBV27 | TGTGCCAGCAGCTTCGTCAGGACAGATACGCAGTATTTT | CASSFVRTDTQYF
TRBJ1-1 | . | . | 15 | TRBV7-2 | TGTGCCAGCAGCTCCCCAATGGGGCAGGGGACGGAAGCTTTCTTT | CASSSPMGQGTEAFF
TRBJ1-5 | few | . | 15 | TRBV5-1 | TGCGCCAGCAGCTTAACCGCAGGGTCCGGTCAGCCCCAGCATTTT | CASSLTAGSGQPQHF
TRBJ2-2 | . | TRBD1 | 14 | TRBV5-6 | TGTGCCAGCAACAGGGGGGAGTCCACCGGGGAGCTGTTTTTT | CASNRGESTGELFF
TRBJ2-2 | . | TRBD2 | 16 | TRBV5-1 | TGCGCCAGCAGCTTCCTTGGCGGGAGAGGCGTCGGGGAGCTGTTTTTT | CASSFLGGRGVGELFF
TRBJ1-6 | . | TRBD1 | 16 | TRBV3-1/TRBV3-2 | TGTGCCAGCAGCCAAGATCCAGGGGGCGTGTGGTCACCCCTCCACTTT | CASSQDPGGVWSPLHF
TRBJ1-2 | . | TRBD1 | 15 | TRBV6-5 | TGTGCCAGCAGTCGGGACAGGGACAAGGGCTATGGCTACACCTTC | CASSRDRDKGYGYTF
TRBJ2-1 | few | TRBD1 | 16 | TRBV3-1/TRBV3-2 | TGTGCCAGCAGCCAAGGAAGGGGGCTAGGGTACAATGAGCAGTTCTTC | CASSQGRGLGYNEQFF
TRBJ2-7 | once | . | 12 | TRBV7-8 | TGTGCCAGCAGCTCGACAGAGTACGAGCAGTACTTC | CASSSTEYEQYF
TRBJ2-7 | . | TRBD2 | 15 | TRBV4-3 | TGCGCCAGCAGCCAAGACGGAGCGGGGGCCTACGAGCAGTACTTC | CASSQDGAGAYEQYF
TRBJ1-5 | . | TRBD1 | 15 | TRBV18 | TGTGCCAGCTCACCCTCAGGACAGGCGGGTCAGCCCCAGCATTTT | CASSPSGQAGQPQHF
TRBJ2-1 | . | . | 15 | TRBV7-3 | TGTGCCAGCAGCTTGTTCGGGAGTGCCAACAATGAGCAGTTCTTC | CASSLFGSANNEQFF